This T cell receptor beta chain originates from a study of cytomegalovirus exposure and HLA in healthy donors. This clone was recorded only once. A multiplex PCR was run with 60 Vbeta primers and 13 Jbeta primers. Using immunoSEQ multiplex PCR, the repertoire was profiled, and TCRdb retains in-frame clones only, with some absent. The repertoire holds roughly 120,000 clones, with 60% to 85% as singletons. The CDR3 is made up of 16 amino acids. Germline CDR1 LNHDA, CDR2 SQIVND (reference sequence). The trim removed 1 base at V and 9 bases at J, leaving 11 bases unmatched. Sequencing input: PBMCs. The V call is TRBV19, the J call TRBJ1-2; 10 bases align to TRBD1. The source of this sequence is a woman aged 60-75 years in good health and CMV-seropositive. In nucleotides, the CDR3 is TGTGCCAGTAGTATAGCCAGGGACAGGGGCTTAATGCGCTACACCTTC. Residues: CASSIARDRGLMRYTF.